The 29 T cell receptor beta chains presented below share a single source sample, sequenced in a study of regulatory T cells in long-lasting Graves disease. Construction of TCR beta libraries relied on iRepertoire HTBI primers and on Arm-PCR targeting CDR3 regions. Each CDR3 protein is one row after TCRdb ran MiXCR on the multiplex PCR reads. The sample consists of about 400,000 distinct CDR3 sequences, roughly 20% of them appearing once. Stated time point: persistent/refractory GD, antithyroid drugs over 5 years with positive TRAb. With RNA extracted from PBMCs as input, the TCR library was made. The material was peripheral blood mononuclear cells (PBMCs), obtained when the disease was refractory, from a patient treated with antithyroid drugs. These receptors were obtained from a female donor with Graves disease.

The J gene is TRBJ1-5, the V gene TRBV11-2; 7 bases align to TRBD1. Trimming took 5 bases from V and 5 from J; bases not matched to a gene: 9. This CDR3 is built from 15 residues. Germline CDR1 reads SGHAT; CDR2 reads FQNNGV. The CDR3 DNA reads TGTGCCAGCAGCCGTTATCAGGGGGGGGATCAGCCCCAGCATTTT. It specifies CASSRYQGGDQPQHF.

This clonotype came up a few times. The CDR3 coding sequence is TGTGCCAGCAGCGAACCCGACTCTTTTGGGACTAGCGCCACCGCCTACGAGCAGTACTTC. Translation gives CASSEPDSFGTSATAYEQYF. The J gene is TRBJ2-7, the V gene TRBV7-2, with 10 bases aligning to TRBD2. CDR1 and CDR2 (germline): SGHTA, FQGNSA. The V gene end was trimmed by 5 bases and the J gene end by 2 bases; junction bases not matched to a gene: 21. The CDR3 is 20 amino acids.

The chain uses TRBV6-1 and TRBJ2-1; D gene ambiguous. Germline CDR1 reads MNHNS; CDR2 reads SASEGT. The CDR3 spans 12 residues. V lost 6 bases and J 4 bases, leaving 7 bases between the germline ends. The CDR3 protein is CASRNLYNEQFF. The CDR3, as DNA: TGTGCCAGCAGGAACTTATACAATGAGCAGTTCTTC.

V gene TRBV19 combines with J gene TRBJ2-7; 11 bases are a match to TRBD2. V trimming: 5 bases; J trimming: 6 bases; junction bases outside the gene matches: 3. The CDR3 contains 13 residues. Germline CDR1 and CDR2: LNHDA and SQIVND (reference sequence). CDR3 bases: TGTGCCAGTAGTCCCCTAGCGGGAGGCGAGCAGTACTTC. It specifies CASSPLAGGEQYF. Drawing the rest from reference TRBV19 and TRBJ2-7, the complete variable domain is DGGITQSPKYLFRKEGQNVTLSCEQNLNHDAMYWYRQDPGQGLRLIYYSQIVNDFQKGDIAEGYSVSREKKESFPLTVTSAQKNPTAFYLCASSPLAGGEQYFGPGTRLTVT.

J is TRBJ1-5 and V is TRBV6-5; TRBD1 matches at 7 bases. The germline V gene has CDR1 MNHEY and CDR2 SVGAGI. This CDR3 is 22 amino acids long. J was trimmed by 2 bases and V by 0 bases; bases with no gene match: 22. This chain's CDR3 is CASSYSMGKGRDSRVGNQPQHF. In DNA, the CDR3 is TGTGCCAGCAGTTACTCGATGGGAAAAGGGCGGGACAGCCGAGTGGGCAATCAGCCCCAGCATTTT.

The V call is TRBV27, the J call TRBJ2-1; 10 positions agree with TRBD1. Germline V lookup: CDR1 MNHEY, CDR2 SMNVEV (reference sequence). This CDR3 is built from 16 residues. Unmatched junction bases numbered 5, after V lost 6 bases and J lost 0 bases. The CDR3 DNA reads as TGTGCCAGCAGCCAATGGACAGGGGGCTCCTACAATGAGCAGTTCTTC. Translation: CASSQWTGGSYNEQFF.

This clonotype has more than one count but fewer than ten. This chain uses TRBV10-3 with TRBJ2-7; D may be TRBD1 (6 bases). The CDR3 runs 13 residues. Germline CDR1 reads ENHRY; CDR2 reads SYGVKD. V was shortened by 6 bases and J by 5 bases, with 14 bases between the two germline ends. The CDR3 region is CAIRELDRHEQYF. The CDR3 nucleotides read TGTGCCATCAGGGAGCTGGACAGACACGAGCAGTACTTC.

This clonotype has only a few counts. This CDR3 is CASRPGQGAVRLYEQYF. Here the CDR3 DNA reads TGTGCCAGCAGGCCAGGACAGGGGGCGGTACGTCTATACGAGCAGTACTTC. V is TRBV27 and J is TRBJ2-7, with 11 bases fitting TRBD1. From germline, CDR1 is MNHEY and CDR2 SMNVEV (reference sequence). The CDR3 sequence is 17 residues long. The trim removed 6 bases at V and 4 bases at J, leaving 14 bases unmatched.

This clonotype came up many times. The chain joins TRBV7-2 to TRBJ2-7, with D uncertain. Trimming stripped 0 bases from V and 0 bases from J, with 6 bases between. CDR1 and CDR2 from the germline V gene are SGHTA and FQGNSA. The CDR3 has 14 residues. The CDR3 region has the DNA TGTGCCAGCAGCTTAGCTGGGCCCTCCTACGAGCAGTACTTC. The encoded protein is CASSLAGPSYEQYF.

The table lists this clonotype with many counts. The chain recombines TRBV28 with TRBJ1-2, with D possibly matching TRBD1 (5 bases). Trimming stripped 11 bases from V and 1 base from J, with 17 bases between. CDR3 length equals 14 residues. The germline CDR1 and CDR2 sequences are MDHEN and SYDVKM. CDR3 loop: CACRSGTFNYGYTF. For the CDR3, the DNA is TGTGCCTGCCGGTCGGGGACCTTTAACTATGGCTACACCTTC.

There are many counts of this clonotype. V and J are TRBV7-3 and TRBJ2-7, with TRBD2 identical over 9 bases. CDR3 length: 14 amino acids. V was clipped by 4 bases and J by 6 bases; unmatched bases: 7. Germline CDR1 SGHTA, CDR2 FQGTGA. CDR3: CASSSTRTSAEQYF. Here the CDR3 DNA reads TGTGCCAGCAGCTCCACCCGGACTAGCGCCGAGCAGTACTTC.

There are a few counts of this clonotype. In nucleotides, the CDR3 is TGTGCTAGTGGTCGAACTTCGGGACAGGGGGCCCTTAATCAGCCCCAGCATTTT. Translating gives CASGRTSGQGALNQPQHF. The genes are TRBV12-5 and TRBJ1-5; 12 bases align to TRBD1. This CDR3 is 18 amino acids long. The V gene's germline CDR1 is LGHNT and CDR2 FRNRAP. V was clipped by 5 bases and J by 4 bases; unmatched bases: 12.

This clonotype occurred many times. V gene TRBV6-1 combines with J gene TRBJ1-2; no clear D. The CDR3 sequence is 14 residues long. V lost 4 bases, J lost 0 bases, and 9 bases lay in between. Per germline, CDR1 MNHNS and CDR2 SASEGT. CDR3 amino acids: CASSAVSPNYGYTF. DNA for the CDR3: TGTGCCAGCAGTGCGGTCAGCCCTAACTATGGCTACACCTTC.

This clonotype has only a few counts. The J gene is TRBJ2-2, the V gene TRBV5-5; 9 nucleotides align to TRBD2. Germline V gene lookup returns CDR1 SGHKS and CDR2 YYEKEE (reference sequence). V trimming: 2 bases; J trimming: 1 base; junction bases outside the gene matches: 3. CDR3 length equals 16 residues. Here the CDR3 DNA reads TGTGCCAGCAGCTTAACACTAGCGGGGAACACCGGGGAGCTGTTTTTT. Amino acids: CASSLTLAGNTGELFF.

The V and J genes are TRBV27 and TRBJ1-1; D possibly corresponds to TRBD1 (6 bases). CDR3 length: 15 residues. Per germline, CDR1 MNHEY and CDR2 SMNVEV (reference sequence). V dropped 6 bases and J dropped 7 bases, with 21 bases sitting between them. The chain's CDR3 is CASSRGGGRRGEAFF. As DNA, the CDR3 is TGTGCCAGCAGCCGAGGCGGGGGCAGACGGGGTGAAGCTTTCTTT.

The gene calls are TRBV5-5 and TRBJ2-7; the D gene is possibly TRBD2 (6 bases). The CDR3 has 14 amino acids. Trimming left V 1 base short and J 6 bases short, with 14 bases between. Germline CDR1 and CDR2: SGHKS and YYEKEE (reference sequence). The CDR3 DNA reads as TGTGCCAGCAGCTTGCCGGGAGAGGAGGTCGAGCAGTACTTC. Its translation is CASSLPGEEVEQYF.

This clonotype was counted at least ten times. The chain links TRBV2 to TRBJ2-5, with 9 bases aligning to TRBD1. V lost 6 bases and J lost 4; bases outside the gene matches: 12. This CDR3 comprises 16 residues. In germline, CDR1 is SNHLY, CDR2 FYNNEI. CDR3: CASRRAGQGSRETQYF. CDR3 in DNA: TGTGCCAGCAGGAGAGCTGGACAGGGGAGCCGAGAGACCCAGTACTTC.

V usage is TRBV19 and J usage is TRBJ1-1; TRBD1 matches 7 bases. V lost 6 bases, J lost 0 bases, and 7 bases stayed unmatched. Germline V gives CDR1 LNHDA, CDR2 SQIVND (reference sequence). CDR3 length equals 15 residues. The chain's CDR3 is CASSAMTGLNTEAFF. The CDR3 DNA reads TGTGCCAGTAGCGCAATGACAGGGTTGAACACTGAAGCTTTCTTT. The full variable domain, rest sourced from reference TRBV19 and TRBJ1-1, is DGGITQSPKYLFRKEGQNVTLSCEQNLNHDAMYWYRQDPGQGLRLIYYSQIVNDFQKGDIAEGYSVSREKKESFPLTVTSAQKNPTAFYLCASSAMTGLNTEAFFGQGTRLTVV.

This rearrangement joins TRBV6-1 to TRBJ2-3; TRBD2 matches 14 bases. The CDR3 has 17 residues. J gave up 5 bases and V 6 bases, and 10 bases lay outside the gene matches. Germline loops: CDR1 MNHNS, CDR2 SASEGT. The CDR3 sequence is CASSRRLAGGLRDTQYF. The CDR3, as DNA: TGTGCCAGCAGCCGCAGACTAGCGGGAGGGCTGAGAGATACGCAGTATTTT.

As concerns this clonotype: One junction end disagrees with the germline gene, perhaps due to a read error. The gene calls are TRBV4-1 and TRBJ1-5; 8 bases align to TRBD1. This CDR3 is 15 amino acids long. Germline V lookup: CDR1 MGHRA, CDR2 YSYEKL. The CDR3 region has the DNA TGCGCCAGCAGCCATGGACAGGGTAGCAGTCAGCCCCAGCATTTT. Protein product: CASSHGQGSSQPQHF.

The genes are TRBV6-4 and TRBJ2-7; D could derive from TRBD1 or TRBD2 (7 bases each). In germline, CDR1 is MRHNA, CDR2 SNTAGT. V was trimmed by 6 bases and J by 5 bases, leaving 17 bases between them. The CDR3 has 14 residues. DNA of the CDR3: TGTGCCAGCAGCGCAGGGGGGGTATTCAACGAGCAGTACTTC. This codes for CASSAGGVFNEQYF.

This clonotype was counted ten times or more. V is TRBV30 and J is TRBJ1-1; D is unresolved. Germline V gene sequence: CDR1 GTSNPN, CDR2 SVGIG (reference sequence). Trimming pared 1 base from V and 1 base from J, leaving 7 bases between. CDR3 size: 13 residues. The CDR3 sequence is CAWSGGRNTEAFF. CDR3 nucleotides: TGTGCCTGGAGTGGAGGCAGGAACACTGAAGCTTTCTTT.

This clonotype has a count of ten or more. The genes are TRBV30 and TRBJ2-7; 9 bases are shared with TRBD1. J was trimmed by 12 bases and V by 1 base; bases with no gene match: 7. This CDR3 region has 12 residues. CDR1 GTSNPN and CDR2 SVGIG come from the germline V gene (reference sequence). The CDR3 region has the DNA TGTGCCTGGAGTGAACCCGGGACAGGGCGGTACTTC. Residues: CAWSEPGTGRYF.

This clonotype was detected only once. The rearrangement uses TRBV10-1 and TRBJ2-2; the D is unclear. The V gene's germline CDR1 is WNHNN and CDR2 SYGVQD (reference sequence). The CDR3 is 14 residues long. The ends were cut back, 6 bases at V and 3 bases at J, with 11 bases in the middle. CDR3 amino acids: CASRTTADTGELFF. Written as DNA, the CDR3 is TGCGCCAGCAGGACCACGGCAGACACCGGGGAGCTGTTTTTT.

The V and J genes are TRBV14 and TRBJ1-2; the match to TRBD1 covers 7 bases. The germline gives CDR1 SGHDN, CDR2 FVKESK. The CDR3 is made up of 19 amino acids. V dropped 0 bases and J dropped 1; count of bases not matched to a gene: 14. The CDR3: CASSQDGDRSLDHNYGYTF. CDR3 DNA: TGTGCCAGCAGCCAAGATGGGGACAGAAGCCTAGACCATAACTATGGCTACACCTTC.

Comments on this clonotype: Germline and junction disagree at one end, which may indicate a read error. The CDR3 nucleotides read TGCAGTGCTAGAGGTTCGGCGGGAGCGAGCTTC. Protein sequence: CSARGSAGASF. This chain uses TRBV20-1 with TRBJ2-7; 7 bases are shared with TRBD2. This CDR3 contains 11 residues. Germline lookup yields CDR1 DFQATT and CDR2 SNEGSKA (reference sequence).

The rearrangement joins TRBV27 to TRBJ2-7; possible D gene TRBD1, 5 bases. Trimming cost V 6 bases and J 0 bases, with 18 bases left between them. The CDR3 length is 16 residues. Germline V lookup: CDR1 MNHEY, CDR2 SMNVEV (reference sequence). This CDR3 is CASRPQAGLSSYEQYF. The DNA of the CDR3 is TGTGCCAGCAGACCACAGGCAGGATTGAGCTCCTACGAGCAGTACTTC.

This clonotype has only a few counts. This chain joins TRBV30 and TRBJ1-5, with D tentatively TRBD1 (5 bases). Germline V CDR1 and CDR2: GTSNPN, SVGIG (reference sequence). The CDR3 sequence is 15 residues long. V was shortened by 1 base and J by 0 bases, with 10 bases between the two germline ends. The CDR3 DNA follows: TGTGCCTGGAGTGGGGGCGGACATAGCAATCAGCCCCAGCATTTT. It encodes CAWSGGGHSNQPQHF.

The table lists this clonotype with a few counts. This rearrangement joins TRBV28 to TRBJ2-7, with 10 bases identical to TRBD1. Unmatched junction bases numbered 7, after V lost 6 bases and J lost 2 bases. The CDR3 consists of 15 residues. Germline values: CDR1 MDHEN, CDR2 SYDVKM. As DNA, the CDR3 is TGTGCCAGCAGAGGTACCGGGACAGGGGCCTACGAGCAGTACTTC. Its translation is CASRGTGTGAYEQYF.